This entry lists 20 T cell receptor beta chains sequenced from one sample in a study of identical twins. TCRdb used MiXCR to reprocess the 5' RACE reads, holding one entry per CDR3 protein. This table has about 430,000 distinct CDR3 sequences, less than 20% appearing once. The specimen sequenced was naive T cells sorted from blood. These receptors all come from a man aged 50 to 60 in good health.

This clonotype was picked up many times. V is TRBV4-2 and J is TRBJ2-1; D might be TRBD1 (5 bases). This CDR3 has 17 residues. Germline CDR1 is LGHNA and CDR2 is YNFKEQ. Trimming pared 4 bases from V and 7 bases from J, leaving 23 bases between. The CDR3 is CASSPNKAGLVGNEQFF. Written as DNA, the CDR3 is TGTGCCAGCAGCCCCAACAAGGCAGGGTTGGTTGGTAATGAGCAGTTCTTC.

Ten or more counts support this clonotype. The gene calls are TRBV15 and TRBJ2-7; D may be TRBD2 (5 bases). Germline values: CDR1 LNHNV, CDR2 YYDKDF (reference sequence). The V end was cut by 0 bases, the J end by 0 bases, with 9 bases between. This CDR3 spans 15 amino acids. CDR3 in DNA: TGTGCCACCAGCAGAGAGTTGGACTTCTCCTACGAGCAGTACTTC. It yields the protein CATSRELDFSYEQYF.

This chain connects TRBV13 to TRBJ1-6; unclear D gene. The CDR3 is made up of 14 amino acids. Germline CDR1 reads PRHDT; CDR2 reads FYEKMQ (reference sequence). V was trimmed by 5 bases and J by 4 bases, leaving 9 bases between them. In DNA form, the CDR3 reads TGTGCCAGCAGCGATAGAAAATATAATTCACCCCTCCACTTT. Protein: CASSDRKYNSPLHF.

This clonotype was counted at least ten times. The chain combines TRBV20-1 with TRBJ2-1, with 8 bases identical to TRBD2. CDR3 length: 14 residues. Germline V gives CDR1 DFQATT, CDR2 SNEGSKA (reference sequence). V gave up 2 bases and J gave up 10 bases; unmatched junction bases: 10. CDR3 DNA: TGCAGTGCTAGATTTCGAGCGGGGGTCTTCGAGCAGTTCTTC. It codes for CSARFRAGVFEQFF.

This clonotype was seen repeatedly, ten times or more. V is TRBV7-6 and J is TRBJ1-3; D might be TRBD1 (5 bases). There are 14 residues in the CDR3. Deletions cut 5 bases from V and 1 base from J, with 9 bases between. From germline, CDR1 is SGHVS and CDR2 FNYEAQ. The DNA for the CDR3 is TGTGCCAGCAGCGTGACAGAATCTGGAAACACCATATATTTT. This encodes CASSVTESGNTIYF.

The sample holds a few counts of this clonotype. The rearrangement links TRBV20-1 to TRBJ2-5, with D perhaps assigned TRBD1 or TRBD2 (6 bases each). In germline, CDR1 is DFQATT, CDR2 SNEGSKA (reference sequence). The CDR3 runs 12 residues. V was pared by 6 bases and J by 2 bases, with 10 bases between. CDR3: CSASGAQETQYF. The CDR3 DNA reads as TGCAGTGCCTCGGGGGCACAAGAGACCCAGTACTTC.

Ten or more counts support this clonotype. The chain carries TRBV5-1 and TRBJ2-2; D gene unclear. V was cut by 2 bases and J by 1 base, with 15 bases left in between. This CDR3 has 17 amino acids. Per the germline V gene, CDR1 is SGHRS and CDR2 is YFSETQ. In DNA, the CDR3 is TGCGCCAGCAGCTTTGGTCCCCAGAAAGGGAACACCGGGGAGCTGTTTTTT. Translating gives CASSFGPQKGNTGELFF.

The chain links TRBV20-1 to TRBJ2-1; 8 bases fit TRBD2. Germline-derived CDR1 and CDR2 are DFQATT and SNEGSKA (reference sequence). This CDR3 is 14 amino acids long. The V segment lost 5 bases and the J segment 6 bases; nucleotides outside the gene matches: 9. The CDR3 here is CSADLAAGANEQFF. CDR3 in DNA: TGCAGTGCTGACCTCGCAGCGGGAGCCAATGAGCAGTTCTTC.

The gene calls are TRBV20-1 and TRBJ2-7; TRBD2 aligns across 10 bases. From germline, CDR1 is DFQATT and CDR2 SNEGSKA (reference sequence). The CDR3 is made up of 16 amino acids. V trimming: 0 bases; J trimming: 8 bases; junction bases outside the gene matches: 13. The CDR3 nucleotides read TGCAGTGCTAGAGACCTGGGACTAGCGAACGTTGGGAAGCAGTACTTC. It yields the protein CSARDLGLANVGKQYF.

This clonotype was counted only a few times. The rearrangement uses TRBV20-1 and TRBJ1-5, with a tentative D call TRBD1 (6 bases). Germline V lookup: CDR1 DFQATT, CDR2 SNEGSKA (reference sequence). CDR3 length: 13 amino acids. The V and J ends lost 5 bases and 7 bases respectively, with 15 bases between them. The CDR3 sequence: CSAPGQGQQPQHF. The CDR3 DNA reads as TGCAGTGCTCCTGGGCAGGGGCAGCAGCCCCAGCATTTT.

The CDR3: CASSFTGNSPLHF. Here the CDR3 DNA reads TGTGCCAGCAGCTTTACAGGGAATTCACCCCTCCACTTT. The gene calls are TRBV7-3 and TRBJ1-6; D may be TRBD1 (6 bases). Germline values: CDR1 SGHTA, CDR2 FQGTGA. This CDR3 is 13 amino acids long. V was shortened by 3 bases and J by 7 bases, with 7 bases between the two germline ends.

V and J are TRBV21-1 and TRBJ2-1; the DNA was not used to check the table's D call, TRBD2. TRBV21-1 is recorded as a pseudogene. CDR3 size: 15 residues. The CDR3 region has the DNA TGTGCCAGCAGCAAAAGGTCTAGCGGGAGCTATGAGCAGTTCTTC. It encodes CASSKRSSGSYEQFF.

The CDR3 protein is CASSPTTGTGGTDTQYF. The CDR3 nucleotides read TGTGCCAGCAGTCCCACGACCGGGACAGGGGGTACAGATACGCAGTATTTT. J is TRBJ2-3 and V is TRBV6-1, with 11 bases lining up with TRBD1. Germline V gene data show CDR1 as MNHNS and CDR2 as SASEGT. This CDR3 spans 17 amino acids. V shed 5 bases, J shed 3 bases, and the junction held 10 bases outside the gene matches.

This clonotype was picked up a small number of times. V is TRBV3-1 and J is TRBJ1-1; no clear D. This CDR3 has 15 amino acids. Germline CDR1 and CDR2: LGHDT and YNNKEL (reference sequence). Trimming pared 0 bases from V and 2 bases from J, leaving 10 bases between. Here the CDR3 DNA reads TGTGCCAGCAGCCAAGAGGAGGGAGGAAACACTGAAGCTTTCTTT. It codes for CASSQEEGGNTEAFF.

There are a few counts of this clonotype. The V gene is TRBV19, the J gene TRBJ1-2; 7 nucleotides align to TRBD1. Germline values: CDR1 LNHDA, CDR2 SQIVND (reference sequence). J gave up 3 bases and V 6 bases, and 7 bases lay outside the gene matches. The CDR3 runs to 14 residues. CDR3 nucleotides: TGTGCCAGTAGGAGACAGGGTTCGGACTATGGCTACACCTTC. Translated, it gives CASRRQGSDYGYTF.

This chain links TRBV20-1 with TRBJ2-3; 9 nucleotides match TRBD2. The germline gives CDR1 DFQATT, CDR2 SNEGSKA (reference sequence). There are 16 residues in the CDR3. V gave up 0 bases and J gave up 7 bases; unmatched junction bases: 11. CDR3 coding DNA: TGCAGTGCTAGAGATAGGTGGAAAAGCGGGAGGTATACGCAGTATTTT. It codes for CSARDRWKSGRYTQYF.

This chain uses TRBV6-5 with TRBJ1-5, with D unclear. This CDR3 has 15 amino acids. Germline V lookup: CDR1 MNHEY, CDR2 SVGAGI. The ends were cut back, 2 bases at V and 0 bases at J, with 8 bases in the middle. The DNA of the CDR3 is TGTGCCAGCAGTTACGGACCCAATAGCAATCAGCCCCAGCATTTT. Amino acids: CASSYGPNSNQPQHF.

This clonotype was counted only a few times. This sequence joins TRBV3-1 and TRBJ2-4; D may be TRBD1 (6 bases). CDR1 is LGHDT, CDR2 YNNKEL, per germline (reference sequence). This CDR3 is 18 amino acids long. V shed 1 base and J shed 0 bases, with 16 bases lying between them. The CDR3 is CASSQVVVWGLAKNIQYF. The DNA for the CDR3 is TGTGCCAGCAGCCAAGTTGTGGTTTGGGGGCTAGCCAAAAACATTCAGTACTTC.

This clonotype came up a few times. The V and J genes are TRBV30 and TRBJ2-3, with 10 bases identical to TRBD2. Per germline, CDR1 GTSNPN and CDR2 SVGIG (reference sequence). The ends lost 3 bases at V and 2 bases at J; junction bases unmatched: 5. This CDR3 has 15 amino acids. As DNA, the CDR3 is TGTGCCTGGAGGGCGGGACTAGCGAACACAGATACGCAGTATTTT. Translation: CAWRAGLANTDTQYF.

This clonotype was found many times. The chain recombines TRBV5-1 with TRBJ2-2; TRBD2 agrees at 12 bases. This CDR3 is built from 19 residues. Germline V gives CDR1 SGHRS, CDR2 YFSETQ. J gave up 0 bases and V 1 base, and 7 bases lay outside the gene matches. CDR3 sequence (DNA): TGCGCCAGCAGCTTGTCCCCTAGCGGGAGGGCCGCGAACACCGGGGAGCTGTTTTTT. Translating it yields CASSLSPSGRAANTGELFF.